Below, 27 T cell receptor beta chains from the same sample are listed, as sequenced in a study of OX40 agonist ivuxolimab in advanced cancers. The table came from immunoSEQ multiplex PCR; TCRdb's copy has only in-frame clones and leaves some out. The sample has 60,000 to 70,000 clones, around nine tenths seen once; the top ten hold approximately 1.2%. The sequences come from CD4+ or CD8+ T cells sorted from blood, collected in a trial of the OX40 agonist ivuxolimab. These TCRs come from an adult with an advanced solid tumor such as melanoma, head and neck, liver or kidney cancer.

The J gene is TRBJ1-1, the V gene TRBV6-1; no clear D gene. The ends were cut back, 6 bases at V and 5 bases at J, with 10 bases in the middle. This CDR3 region has 12 residues. CDR1 and CDR2 from the germline V gene are MNHNS and SASEGT. CDR3 sequence (DNA): TGTGCCAGCAGGCCCTCAGTAACTGAAGCTTTCTTT. Its translation is CASRPSVTEAFF.

J is TRBJ2-1 and V is TRBV19, with 7 bases aligning to TRBD2. V lost 10 bases, J lost 4 bases, and 10 bases stayed unmatched. Per the germline V gene, CDR1 is LNHDA and CDR2 is SQIVND (reference sequence). The CDR3 covers 14 residues. The chain's CDR3 is CATQMGGSYNEQFF. CDR3 DNA sequence: TGTGCCACCCAAATGGGGGGGTCATACAATGAGCAGTTCTTC.

The CDR3 protein is CASSLGSSVNTEAFF. The DNA for the CDR3 is TGCGCCAGCAGCTTGGGTTCCAGCGTGAACACTGAAGCTTTCTTT. V is TRBV5-1 and J is TRBJ1-1; D is undetermined. The CDR3 is 15 amino acids. The V end lost 0 bases, the J end lost 0 bases, and 9 bases lay between the germline ends. Germline V gives CDR1 SGHRS, CDR2 YFSETQ.

This chain links TRBV5-4 with TRBJ2-7; TRBD2 matches 9 bases. This CDR3 contains 15 residues. Germline lookup yields CDR1 SGHNT and CDR2 YYREEE (reference sequence). V lost 2 bases and J lost 5; bases outside the gene matches: 8. As DNA, the CDR3 is TGTGCCAGCAGCTTTCCTAGCGGGAATCGGGACGAGCAGTACTTC. Translating it yields CASSFPSGNRDEQYF.

This clone was detected once. For the CDR3, the DNA is TGTGCCAGCAGCTTGGGACTAGCGGGGGGCACCGGGGAGCTGTTTTTT. Translation: CASSLGLAGGTGELFF. The chain couples TRBV11-2 to TRBJ2-2; 15 bases match TRBD2. Per germline, CDR1 SGHAT and CDR2 FQNNGV. V gave up 3 bases and J gave up 4 bases; unmatched junction bases: 0. The CDR3 spans 16 residues.

The chain uses TRBV18 and TRBJ2-1; 10 positions agree with TRBD2. CDR1 is KGHSH, CDR2 LQKENI, per germline. J lost 4 bases, V lost 5 bases, and 11 bases had no gene match. The CDR3 is 17 residues long. This CDR3 reads CASSKAPLAGVYNEQFF. CDR3 DNA sequence: TGTGCCAGCTCAAAAGCCCCCCTAGCGGGAGTATACAATGAGCAGTTCTTC.

The chain is built from TRBV6-6 and TRBJ2-3; TRBD1 might be the D (6 bases). Germline V gene sequence: CDR1 MNHNY, CDR2 SVGAGI (reference sequence). The CDR3 runs to 15 residues. The V end was cut by 2 bases, the J end by 3 bases, with 12 bases between. The CDR3 protein is CASSYQGRGTDTQYF. The CDR3 nucleotides read TGTGCCAGCAGTTACCAGGGGCGCGGGACAGATACGCAGTATTTT.

The chain carries TRBV7-2 and TRBJ2-1, with a possible D match to TRBD1 (6 bases). Germline CDR1 SGHTA, CDR2 FQGNSA. The CDR3 sequence is 15 residues long. V shed 4 bases and J shed 1 base, with 11 bases lying between them. The DNA for the CDR3 is TGTGCCAGCAGCTCACAGGGTATTTCCTACAATGAGCAGTTCTTC. This codes for CASSSQGISYNEQFF.

J is TRBJ2-1 and V is TRBV6-4; D possibly uses TRBD1 or TRBD2 (5 bases each). V lost 4 bases, J lost 5 bases, and 9 bases lay in between. Per the germline V gene, CDR1 is MRHNA and CDR2 is SNTAGT. This CDR3 spans 13 amino acids. The CDR3 reads CASSAGRDNEQFF. The DNA of the CDR3 is TGTGCCAGCAGTGCAGGGCGGGACAATGAGCAGTTCTTC.

The chain combines TRBV19 with TRBJ2-7, with 12 bases matching TRBD1. This CDR3 has 16 residues. CDR1 is LNHDA, CDR2 SQIVND, per germline (reference sequence). J was trimmed by 6 bases and V by 4 bases; bases with no gene match: 10. DNA of the CDR3: TGTGCCAGTAGTACTCTCCCCGGGACAGGGGGCGCCGAGCAGTACTTC. Its protein is CASSTLPGTGGAEQYF.

The chain has TRBV7-2 and TRBJ1-5, with 7 positions matching TRBD1. This CDR3 is 15 amino acids long. From germline, CDR1 is SGHTA and CDR2 FQGNSA. The J segment lost 2 bases and the V segment lost 3 bases, leaving 4 bases of the junction unmatched. CDR3 in amino acids: CASSFDRAGNQPQHF. The CDR3 DNA reads as TGTGCCAGCAGCTTTGACAGGGCGGGCAATCAGCCCCAGCATTTT.

In DNA, the CDR3 is TGTGCCAGCTCACCAACCCCCGTACTAGAAAGCACAGATACGCAGTATTTT. Its translation is CASSPTPVLESTDTQYF. The chain employs TRBV18 and TRBJ2-3; D perhaps matches TRBD2 (5 bases). V was cut by 2 bases and J by 0 bases, with 15 bases left in between. Germline CDR1 KGHSH, CDR2 LQKENI. This CDR3 spans 17 amino acids.

This chain uses TRBV30 with TRBJ1-5; D is possibly TRBD1 (6 bases). CDR1 is GTSNPN and CDR2 is SVGIG in the germline V gene (reference sequence). There are 15 residues in the CDR3. Trimming cost V 4 bases and J 4 bases, with 17 bases left between them. The CDR3: CAWKRPDSPNQPQHF. Written as DNA, the CDR3 is TGTGCCTGGAAGAGACCGGACAGTCCGAATCAGCCCCAGCATTTT.

The J gene is TRBJ1-1, the V gene TRBV5-1; 7 positions match TRBD1. The length of the CDR3 is 12 residues. Unmatched junction bases numbered 5, after V lost 6 bases and J lost 6 bases. Germline V gene sequence: CDR1 SGHRS, CDR2 YFSETQ. CDR3 sequence (DNA): TGCGCCAGCACCTCGGGACAGTCTGAAGCTTTCTTT. Its translation: CASTSGQSEAFF.

The chain has TRBV11-2 and TRBJ1-1; 7 bases are a match to TRBD1. Germline V gene data show CDR1 as SGHAT and CDR2 as FQNNGV. Trimming cost V 0 bases and J 0 bases; bases outside gene matches: 10. This CDR3 has 18 residues. CDR3 coding DNA: TGTGCCAGCAGCTTAGATTGGTTTCTCGGGACAGTGAACACTGAAGCTTTCTTT. It codes for CASSLDWFLGTVNTEAFF. The whole variable domain, remainder taken from reference TRBV11-2 and TRBJ1-1, is EAGVAQSPRYKIIEKRQSVAFWCNPISGHATLYWYQQILGQGPKLLIQFQNNGVVDDSQLPKDRFSAERLKGVDSTLKIQPAKLEDSAVYLCASSLDWFLGTVNTEAFFGQGTRLTVV.

This chain links TRBV15 with TRBJ1-2; D is unclear. V lost 1 base and J lost 4, with 7 bases in between. CDR3 length equals 13 residues. CDR1 is LNHNV, CDR2 YYDKDF, per germline (reference sequence). The CDR3 sequence: CATSRGGSYGYTF. CDR3 nucleotide sequence: TGTGCCACCAGCAGAGGAGGGTCCTATGGCTACACCTTC.

This rearrangement joins TRBV7-9 to TRBJ2-1, with TRBD2 matching 9 bases. Germline lookup yields CDR1 SEHNR and CDR2 FQNEAQ (reference sequence). Trimming cost V 3 bases and J 8 bases; bases outside gene matches: 8. The length of the CDR3 is 15 residues. The CDR3 spells CASSLGLAGVHEQFF. DNA for the CDR3: TGTGCCAGCAGCTTGGGGTTAGCGGGAGTTCATGAGCAGTTCTTC.

The J gene is TRBJ1-1, the V gene TRBV18, with D hard to call. Germline-derived CDR1 and CDR2 are KGHSH and LQKENI. The length of the CDR3 is 16 residues. Trimming cost V 4 bases and J 1 base, with 16 bases left between them. CDR3 nucleotide sequence: TGTGCCAGCTCACTCCAGACACAAGGAGCGAACACTGAAGCTTTCTTT. Translating gives CASSLQTQGANTEAFF.

This sequence joins TRBV4-1 and TRBJ2-2; tentatively, D is TRBD2 (5 bases). V lost 0 bases to trimming and J lost 0 bases, with 8 bases between them. Germline V gene data show CDR1 as MGHRA and CDR2 as YSYEKL. The CDR3 is 16 amino acids. The CDR3 spells CASSQEDGANTGELFF. CDR3 bases: TGCGCCAGCAGCCAAGAAGACGGGGCGAACACCGGGGAGCTGTTTTTT.

J is TRBJ2-7 and V is TRBV4-1; D remains unclear. This CDR3 has 14 residues. Germline CDR1 reads MGHRA; CDR2 reads YSYEKL. V lost 0 bases and J lost 7, with 13 bases in between. The CDR3 bases are TGCGCCAGCAGCCAAGATAGGCCCGCCGGGGAGCAGTACTTC. It is translated as CASSQDRPAGEQYF.

The chain joins TRBV11-3 to TRBJ2-2, with a tentative D call TRBD1 (5 bases). Germline V lookup: CDR1 SGHNT, CDR2 YENEEA. Between the trimmed V and J ends, which lost 0 bases and 6 bases, there was a span of 8 bases. CDR3 length: 14 amino acids. The CDR3 loop is CASSLDGHPGELFF. The CDR3 DNA follows: TGTGCCAGCAGCTTAGATGGACACCCCGGGGAGCTGTTTTTT.

The chain carries TRBV18 and TRBJ2-5; 9 bases line up with TRBD2. Germline V gene sequence: CDR1 KGHSH, CDR2 LQKENI. V lost 0 bases to trimming and J lost 5 bases; unmatched junction nucleotides: 7. The length of the CDR3 is 16 residues. CDR3 sequence (DNA): TGTGCCAGCTCACCACCGGAAGGACTAGCGCTGGAGACCCAGTACTTC. This codes for CASSPPEGLALETQYF.

This clone was found a few times. V and J are TRBV2 and TRBJ1-5; D is undetermined. The CDR3 consists of 15 residues. CDR1 is SNHLY, CDR2 FYNNEI, per germline. V lost 4 bases and J 2 bases, leaving 12 bases between the germline ends. DNA for the CDR3: TGTGCCAGCAGTGTTGGGATTTGGGGCAATCAGCCCCAGCATTTT. Residues: CASSVGIWGNQPQHF.

The rearrangement links TRBV10-3 to TRBJ2-1; 8 bases agree with TRBD1. CDR1 is ENHRY and CDR2 is SYGVKD in the germline V gene. This CDR3 region has 15 residues. The junction had 11 bases not matched to a gene; V was cut back by 6 bases and J by 7 bases. CDR3 DNA: TGTGCCATCAGACCAGACAGGGGAGATATGAATGAGCAGTTCTTC. Its protein is CAIRPDRGDMNEQFF.

The chain employs TRBV4-3 and TRBJ1-1; 12 bases line up with TRBD1. After removal of 5 bases from V and 0 bases from J, the junction contained 4 bases not matched to a gene. CDR3 length: 16 residues. From germline, CDR1 is LGHNA and CDR2 YSLEER. The CDR3, as DNA: TGCGCCAGCAGCGCCGGGACAGGGGGCATGAACACTGAAGCTTTCTTT. It yields the protein CASSAGTGGMNTEAFF.

The chain has TRBV10-2 and TRBJ2-2; 11 bases map to TRBD2. Germline assignment: CDR1 WSHSY and CDR2 SAAADI. The CDR3 runs 17 residues. The J segment lost 9 bases and the V segment lost 6 bases, leaving 15 bases of the junction unmatched. The CDR3 nucleotides are TGCGCCAGCAGGGATCTGACTAGCGGGATTATTGGGCGGGAGCTGTTTTTT. Translated, it gives CASRDLTSGIIGRELFF.

This clone was seen a handful of times. The CDR3 region has the DNA TGTGCCTGGACCGTCGACTTGGGGGCTGAAGCTTTCTTT. It yields the protein CAWTVDLGAEAFF. The J gene is TRBJ1-1, the V gene TRBV30, with D perhaps matching TRBD1 (5 bases). This CDR3 is built from 13 residues. V gave up 4 bases and J gave up 6 bases, with 15 bases separating them. CDR1 GTSNPN and CDR2 SVGIG come from the germline V gene (reference sequence).